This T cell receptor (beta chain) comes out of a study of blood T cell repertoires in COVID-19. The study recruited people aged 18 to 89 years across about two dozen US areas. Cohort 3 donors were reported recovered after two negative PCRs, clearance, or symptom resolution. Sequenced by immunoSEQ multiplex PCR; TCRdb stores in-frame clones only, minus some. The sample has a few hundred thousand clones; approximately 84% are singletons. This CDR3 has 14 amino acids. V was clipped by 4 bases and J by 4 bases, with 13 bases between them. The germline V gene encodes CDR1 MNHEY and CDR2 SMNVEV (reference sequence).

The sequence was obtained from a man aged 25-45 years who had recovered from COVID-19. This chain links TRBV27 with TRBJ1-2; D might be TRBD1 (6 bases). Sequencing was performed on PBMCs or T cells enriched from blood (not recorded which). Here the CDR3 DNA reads TGTGCCAGCAGTTCACAGGGTCGAGGCTATGGCTACACCTTC. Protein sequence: CASSSQGRGYGYTF.